This entry describes one T cell receptor beta chain. Its antigen is not known. This record belongs to a study of T cells after yellow fever vaccination. Study results and caveats: Among primary-vaccination clones, most reappeared after the booster, at 95% to 96% for CD4 and approximately 88% for CD8. A limited proportion of clonotypes was detected within both the CD4 and CD8 compartments.

They built TCR cDNA with 5'RACE template switching, a step that put in a universal primer site and UMIs. MiXCR, applied by TCRdb to the 5' RACE reads, yields one record per CDR3 protein. The sample gives 300,000 to 350,000 distinct CDR3 sequences, approximately 8% of which show up once; under 20% is in the top ten. The germline V gene encodes CDR1 LGHNA and CDR2 YNFKEQ. V shed 1 base, J shed 4 bases, and the junction held 3 bases outside the gene matches. The CDR3 has 14 amino acids. This sequence joins TRBV4-2 and TRBJ2-5; 7 bases agree with TRBD2. The origin of this receptor is a man between 18 and 35 years old who received the YFV17D yellow fever vaccine. The sample in question was PBMCs, obtained about 49 days after the first yellow fever vaccination. CDR3 protein: CASSQGSGAETQYF. CDR3 DNA: TGTGCCAGCAGCCAAGGGAGCGGGGCAGAGACCCAGTACTTC.